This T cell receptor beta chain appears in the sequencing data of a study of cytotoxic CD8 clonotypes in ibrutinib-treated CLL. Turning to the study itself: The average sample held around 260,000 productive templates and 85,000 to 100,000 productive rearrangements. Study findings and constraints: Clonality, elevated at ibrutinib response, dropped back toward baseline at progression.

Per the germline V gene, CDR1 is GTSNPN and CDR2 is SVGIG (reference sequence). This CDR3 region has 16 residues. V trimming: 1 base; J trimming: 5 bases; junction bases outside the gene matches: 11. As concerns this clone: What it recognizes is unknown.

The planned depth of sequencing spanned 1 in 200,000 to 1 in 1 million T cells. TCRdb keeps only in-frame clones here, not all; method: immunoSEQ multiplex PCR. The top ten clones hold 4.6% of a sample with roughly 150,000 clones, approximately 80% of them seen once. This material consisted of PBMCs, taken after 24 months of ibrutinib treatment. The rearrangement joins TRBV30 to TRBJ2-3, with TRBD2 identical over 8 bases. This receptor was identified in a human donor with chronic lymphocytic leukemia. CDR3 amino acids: CAWSGGRAGVVDTQYF. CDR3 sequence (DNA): TGTGCCTGGAGTGGGGGAAGAGCGGGAGTGGTAGATACGCAGTATTTT.